The clone carrying this T cell receptor beta chain has a handful of counts. The data stem from a study of CD8+ T cells in alopecia areata. Extracted RNA was reverse transcribed, and the resulting cDNA served as sequencing template. Only in-frame clones appear in the TCRdb table, and some are missing; sequencing was by immunoSEQ multiplex PCR. The repertoire holds roughly 130,000 clones, 45% to 65% seen once, with under 5% in the top ten. The CDR3 is 12 amino acids. The V and J ends lost 4 bases and 7 bases respectively, with 11 bases between them. In germline, CDR1 is MNHEY, CDR2 SMNVEV (reference sequence).

This TCR was recovered from a human donor with alopecia areata. Sequencing used CD4+ T cells sorted from blood, obtained at week 0. The chain links TRBV27 to TRBJ2-7, with D hard to call. This chain's CDR3 is CASSWLSTEQYF. CDR3 nucleotide sequence: TGTGCCAGCAGTTGGCTGTCTACGGAGCAGTACTTC.